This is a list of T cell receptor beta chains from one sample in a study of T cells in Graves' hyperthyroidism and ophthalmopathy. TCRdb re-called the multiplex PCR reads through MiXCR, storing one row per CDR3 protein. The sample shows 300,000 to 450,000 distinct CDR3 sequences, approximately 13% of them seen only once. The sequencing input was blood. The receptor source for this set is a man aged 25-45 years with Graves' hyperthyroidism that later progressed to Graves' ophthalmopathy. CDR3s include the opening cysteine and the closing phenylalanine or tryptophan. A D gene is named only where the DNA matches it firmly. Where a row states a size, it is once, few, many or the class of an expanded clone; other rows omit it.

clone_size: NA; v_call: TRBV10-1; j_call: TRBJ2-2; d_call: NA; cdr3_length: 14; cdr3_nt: TGCGCCAGCAGTAATGGGCAGAACACCGGGGAGCTGTTTTTT; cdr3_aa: CASSNGQNTGELFF
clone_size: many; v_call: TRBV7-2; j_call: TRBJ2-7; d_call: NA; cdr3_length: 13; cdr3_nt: TGTGCCAGCAGCTTAGTGGCGGCCTACGAGCAGTACTTC; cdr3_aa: CASSLVAAYEQYF
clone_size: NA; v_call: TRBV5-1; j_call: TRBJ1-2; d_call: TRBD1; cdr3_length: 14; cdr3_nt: TGCGCCAGCAGCGGCAGGGGGGCCCTCTATGGCTACGCCTTC; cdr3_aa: CASSGRGALYGYAF
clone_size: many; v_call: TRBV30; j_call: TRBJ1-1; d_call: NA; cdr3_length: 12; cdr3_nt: TGTGCCTGGAGTGTACCTACGGCTGAAGCTTTCTTT; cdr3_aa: CAWSVPTAEAFF
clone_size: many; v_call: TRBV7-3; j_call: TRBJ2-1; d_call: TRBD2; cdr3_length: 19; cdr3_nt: TGTGCCAGCAGCTTAAAGGTTTTAGCGGGGGGACCTGAGGCGAATGAGCAGTTCTTC; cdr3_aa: CASSLKVLAGGPEANEQFF
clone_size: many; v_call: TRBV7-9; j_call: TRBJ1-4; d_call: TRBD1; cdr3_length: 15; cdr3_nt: TGTGCCAGCAGCTTAGCGACAGGGTTGCTTGAAAAACTGTTTTTT; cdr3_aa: CASSLATGLLEKLFF
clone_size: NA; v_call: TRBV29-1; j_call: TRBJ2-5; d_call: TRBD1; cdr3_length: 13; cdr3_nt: TGCAGCGTGGCGGACAGGCTACAAGAGACCCAGTACTTC; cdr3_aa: CSVADRLQETQYF
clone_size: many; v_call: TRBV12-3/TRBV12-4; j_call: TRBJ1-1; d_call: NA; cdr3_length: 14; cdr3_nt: TGTGCCAGCAGTTTAGGGGCAGGGCGGACTGAAGCTTTCTTT; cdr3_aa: CASSLGAGRTEAFF
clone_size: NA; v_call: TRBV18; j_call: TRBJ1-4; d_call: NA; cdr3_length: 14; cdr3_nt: TGTGCCAGCTCACCGTCCCGGGACCCCCTAGAACTGTTTTTT; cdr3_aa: CASSPSRDPLELFF
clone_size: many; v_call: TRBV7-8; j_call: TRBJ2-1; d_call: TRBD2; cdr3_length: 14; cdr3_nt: TGTGCCAGCAGCTTTACCGGGGGGGCAGGGGAGCAGTTCTTC; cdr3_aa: CASSFTGGAGEQFF
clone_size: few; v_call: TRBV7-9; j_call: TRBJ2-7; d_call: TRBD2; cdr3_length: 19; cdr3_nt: TGTGCCAGCAGCTTAGACCCGGGACTAGCGGGGGGACGAACCTACGAGCAGTACTTC; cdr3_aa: CASSLDPGLAGGRTYEQYF
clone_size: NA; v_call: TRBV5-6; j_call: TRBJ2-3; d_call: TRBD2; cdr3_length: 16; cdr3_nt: TGTGCCAGCAGCTTCGGGACTAGCGGGAGTGCAGATACGCAGTATTTT; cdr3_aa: CASSFGTSGSADTQYF
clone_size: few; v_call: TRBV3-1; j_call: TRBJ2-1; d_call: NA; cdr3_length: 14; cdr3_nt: TGTGCCACCGCAAAATCAGGGGGGGGCAATGAGCAGTTCTTC; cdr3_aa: CATAKSGGGNEQFF